The entry that follows covers one T cell receptor (beta chain) sequence. The data originate from a study of blood T cell repertoires in COVID-19. Background on the study: The origin of the acute and convalescent COVID-19 samples was the United States, Italy and Spain. PBMCs, B-cell-depleted T cells, or T cells were the source of the cDNA or gDNA that made up the material.

The CDR3 sequence is 16 residues long. Trimming cost V 5 bases and J 5 bases; bases outside gene matches: 9. Germline assignment: CDR1 SGHTA and CDR2 FQGNSA. Some clones are missing from TCRdb's copy, which holds only in-frame ones; the method was immunoSEQ multiplex PCR. The data contain hundreds of thousands of clones, approximately 86% of them singletons. Sequencing was carried out using peripheral blood. This chain joins TRBV7-2 and TRBJ2-5, with 12 nucleotides matching TRBD2. The source of this sequence is a woman aged 30 to 39 who had recovered from COVID-19. The CDR3 nucleotides read TGTGCCAGCAGCCCACCGGGACTAGCGGGTGGGGAGACCCAGTACTTC. It codes for CASSPPGLAGGETQYF.